The 10 T cell receptor beta chains below all came from one sample that was sequenced in a study of cytomegalovirus exposure and HLA in healthy donors (dated by TCRdb to the late 2010s). Receptor libraries were prepared by the immunoSEQ multiplex PCR assay. TCRdb obtained this table from immuneACCESS and retained in-frame rearrangements with V and J assigned. These tables miss some clones; where compared with another copy, unresolved V genes account for less than half of the shortfall, and the remainder is unexplained. Within this sample are some 260,000 clones, with about 90% of them counted one time only. The ten largest clones capture approximately 3.1% of the sample. The specimen was PBMCs. The receptor set was obtained from a woman in her twenties or thirties in good health and CMV-seronegative.

The chain couples TRBV5-1 to TRBJ2-1; possible D gene TRBD2, 6 bases. Germline loops: CDR1 SGHRS, CDR2 YFSETQ. This CDR3 has 14 residues. V was cut by 7 bases and J by 0 bases, with 11 bases left in between. CDR3 region: CASGAGNSYNEQFF. The CDR3 DNA reads as TGCGCCAGCGGGGCGGGAAACTCCTACAATGAGCAGTTCTTC.

The chain carries TRBV27 and TRBJ2-5, with no clear D. Deletions cut 5 bases from V and 2 bases from J, with 9 bases between. Looked up from germline, CDR1 is MNHEY and CDR2 is SMNVEV (reference sequence). The length of the CDR3 is 13 residues. The CDR3 nucleotides are TGTGCCAGCAGTCCCCAAGTGCAAGAGACCCAGTACTTC. It is translated as CASSPQVQETQYF.

The rearrangement joins TRBV9 to TRBJ1-5, with D perhaps TRBD1 (5 bases). This CDR3 has 14 amino acids. Germline V gene data show CDR1 as SGDLS and CDR2 as YYNGEE. V was clipped by 4 bases and J by 1 base, with 9 bases between them. CDR3: CASSSGQSNQPQHF. CDR3 nucleotide sequence: TGTGCCAGCAGCTCCGGACAAAGCAATCAGCCCCAGCATTTT.

This clone has only a few counts. The gene calls are TRBV18 and TRBJ2-5; D remains unclear. The length of the CDR3 is 13 residues. Trimming took off 5 bases at V and 2 bases at J, with 9 bases between the two ends. Germline values: CDR1 KGHSH, CDR2 LQKENI. The chain's CDR3 is CASSTTIQETQYF. The CDR3 region has the DNA TGTGCCAGCTCAACGACAATACAAGAGACCCAGTACTTC.

This chain uses TRBV28 with TRBJ2-3, with 9 bases lining up with TRBD2. The CDR3 extends over 14 amino acids. Germline CDR1 reads MDHEN; CDR2 reads SYDVKM. V trimming: 7 bases; J trimming: 8 bases; junction bases outside the gene matches: 10. The CDR3 DNA follows: TGTGCCAGCACTGCCCTAGCGGGGAAGGGTACGCAGTATTTT. This translates into CASTALAGKGTQYF.

The chain employs TRBV18 and TRBJ2-7; D might be TRBD2 (6 bases). The germline V gene has CDR1 KGHSH and CDR2 LQKENI. Trimming removed 5 bases from V and 3 bases from J, with 11 bases in between. This CDR3 comprises 13 residues. The CDR3 DNA reads as TGTGCCAGCTCAGCCGGGACTCTCTACGAGCAGTACTTC. Translation: CASSAGTLYEQYF.

V gene TRBV25-1 combines with J gene TRBJ1-1; D not certain. Trimming took off 6 bases at V and 4 bases at J, with 9 bases between the two ends. Germline-derived CDR1 and CDR2 are MGHDK and SYGVNS. This CDR3 contains 12 residues. CDR3 sequence reads: CASSGLSTEAFF. As DNA, the CDR3 is TGTGCCAGCAGCGGTCTCAGCACTGAAGCTTTCTTT. Together with reference TRBV25-1 and TRBJ1-1, the CDR3 gives the full variable domain: EADIYQTPRYLVIGTGKKITLECSQTMGHDKMYWYQQDPGMELHLIHYSYGVNSTEKGDLSSESTVSRIRTEHFPLTLESARPSHTSQYLCASSGLSTEAFFGQGTRLTVV.

The gene calls are TRBV29-1 and TRBJ2-1; D may be TRBD1 (5 bases). The germline gives CDR1 SQVTM, CDR2 ANQGSEA. There are 19 residues in the CDR3. V lost 2 bases, J lost 0 bases, and 23 bases lay in between. The CDR3 loop reads CSVELVSGKQQSSYNEQFF. The CDR3 region has the DNA TGCAGCGTTGAATTAGTATCAGGGAAACAACAGAGCTCCTACAATGAGCAGTTCTTC.

Only a few counts were recorded for this clone. V gene TRBV14 combines with J gene TRBJ2-3, with 7 bases matching TRBD2. The V gene's germline CDR1 is SGHDN and CDR2 FVKESK. CDR3 length: 19 amino acids. V was pared by 3 bases and J by 3 bases, with 18 bases of the junction left unmatched. This chain's CDR3 is CASSHRSPWGGSTTDTQYF. DNA for the CDR3: TGTGCCAGCAGCCATCGGTCCCCATGGGGCGGGAGCACGACAGATACGCAGTATTTT.

The J gene is TRBJ2-3, the V gene TRBV5-1, with D tentatively TRBD2 (6 bases). Germline CDR1 and CDR2: SGHRS and YFSETQ. V gave up 3 bases and J gave up 1 base, with 9 bases separating them. The CDR3 length is 14 residues. The CDR3 DNA reads as TGCGCCAGCAGCTCGGGCGGGGGCACAGATACGCAGTATTTT. Translation: CASSSGGGTDTQYF.